This T cell receptor (beta chain) was observed in a study of cytotoxic CD8 clonotypes in ibrutinib-treated CLL. Study observations and caveats: Clonality increased with ibrutinib response but returned toward baseline at progression.

The data were produced by immunoSEQ multiplex PCR, yet TCRdb's version contains in-frame clones alone and is incomplete. The data hold roughly 190,000 clones, with 72% observed a single time. On this clone itself: Antigen specificity is unknown.

The CDR3 is 12 residues long. The ends were cut back, 3 bases at V and 6 bases at J, with 12 bases in the middle. Germline V gene data show CDR1 as GTSNPN and CDR2 as SVGIG (reference sequence). The clonotype originates from a human donor with chronic lymphocytic leukemia. This specimen consisted of PBMCs, obtained after 24 months of ibrutinib treatment. V gene TRBV30 combines with J gene TRBJ2-7, with D unclear. DNA for the CDR3: TGTGCCTGGAGGGACGGCATCGGCGAGCAGTACTTC. It encodes CAWRDGIGEQYF.